The 21 T cell receptor beta chains presented below share a single source sample, sequenced in a study of T cells in Graves' hyperthyroidism and ophthalmopathy. The CDR3 regions of TCR beta were amplified from RNA transcripts. HTBI primers were used for first-round RT-PCR of the TCR CDR3. TCRdb redid the calling of the multiplex PCR reads with MiXCR, one entry per CDR3 protein. The table has approximately 360,000 distinct CDR3 sequences, about a sixth seen once; the top ten hold 25% to 35%. Sequencing was performed on blood. These receptors were collected from a woman aged 18-29 years with Graves' hyperthyroidism that later progressed to Graves' ophthalmopathy.

In its sample, this clonotype was seen many times. V gene TRBV3-1 combines with J gene TRBJ2-3, with D possibly matching TRBD1 (6 bases). Germline values: CDR1 LGHDT, CDR2 YNNKEL (reference sequence). The CDR3 runs 16 residues. The germline V and J ends were trimmed by 0 bases and 2 bases, with 12 bases remaining between them. The CDR3 here is CASSQDPGQSTDTQYF. DNA of the CDR3: TGTGCCAGCAGCCAAGATCCCGGACAGTCCACAGATACGCAGTATTTT.

The CDR3 is CASSYYREMNTEAFF. The CDR3 bases are TGTGCCAGCAGTTACTACAGGGAAATGAACACTGAAGCTTTCTTT. This chain joins TRBV6-5 and TRBJ1-1; possibly TRBD1 for D (6 bases). Between the trimmed V and J ends, which lost 1 base and 0 bases, there was a span of 9 bases. Germline loops: CDR1 MNHEY, CDR2 SVGAGI. The CDR3 has 15 amino acids.

In its sample, this clonotype was seen a few times. The chain couples TRBV15 to TRBJ2-1, with 8 bases lining up with TRBD1. From germline, CDR1 is LNHNV and CDR2 YYDKDF (reference sequence). This CDR3 is built from 17 residues. Trimming removed 5 bases from V and 4 bases from J; junction bases left unmatched: 13. CDR3 region: CATSRRPGGVGYNEQFF. CDR3 bases: TGTGCCACCAGCCGACGTCCAGGGGGCGTGGGTTACAATGAGCAGTTCTTC. Variable domain in full (rest from reference TRBV15 and TRBJ2-1): DAMVIQNPRYQVTQFGKPVTLSCSQTLNHNVMYWYQQKSSQAPKLLFHYYDKDFNNEADTPDNFQSRRPNTSFCFLDIRSPGLGDTAMYLCATSRRPGGVGYNEQFFGPGTRLTVL.

This clonotype has a handful of counts. The chain couples TRBV6-2 or TRBV6-3 to TRBJ1-5; a possible D gene is TRBD1 (5 bases). Between the trimmed V and J ends, which lost 6 bases and 3 bases, there was a span of 12 bases. The CDR3 covers 14 residues. Germline CDR1 is MNHEY and CDR2 is SVGEGT. CDR3 DNA: TGTGCCAGCAGACACCGGGACTTCAATCAGCCCCAGCATTTT. It translates to CASRHRDFNQPQHF.

This clonotype was counted at least ten times. This chain links TRBV7-6 with TRBJ1-1; TRBD1 might be the D (5 bases). The V gene lost 1 base and the J gene lost 0 bases, with 9 bases spanning the gap. Per the germline V gene, CDR1 is SGHVS and CDR2 is FNYEAQ. The CDR3 is 15 amino acids. DNA of the CDR3: TGTGCCAGCAGCTTAGAAGGGGCCTTGAACACTGAAGCTTTCTTT. Its translation is CASSLEGALNTEAFF.

The sample holds a few counts of this clonotype. The rearrangement uses TRBV27 and TRBJ1-4, with 7 nucleotides matching TRBD1. With V trimmed by 4 bases and J by 7 bases, 12 bases remained unmatched. The CDR3 contains 16 residues. Germline V gives CDR1 MNHEY, CDR2 SMNVEV (reference sequence). CDR3 in DNA: TGTGCCAGCAGTTCTCGGACAGGCCCCGGGGGTGAAAAACTGTTTTTT. It specifies CASSSRTGPGGEKLFF.

This sequence joins TRBV5-4 and TRBJ2-6; tentatively, D is TRBD1 or TRBD2 (6 bases each). The germline V gene encodes CDR1 SGHNT and CDR2 YYREEE (reference sequence). Trimming removed 4 bases from V and 4 bases from J, with 15 bases in between. The CDR3 runs to 16 residues. CDR3 sequence (DNA): TGTGCCAGCAGCCCCGATGGGGGGCTAGGGGCCAACGTCCTGACTTTC. This gives the protein CASSPDGGLGANVLTF. Drawing the rest from reference TRBV5-4 and TRBJ2-6, the complete variable domain is ETGVTQSPTHLIKTRGQQVTLRCSSQSGHNTVSWYQQALGQGPQFIFQYYREEENGRGNFPPRFSGLQFPNYSSELNVNALELDDSALYLCASSPDGGLGANVLTFGAGSRLTVL.

The J gene is TRBJ2-2, the V gene TRBV6-1; D assignment may be TRBD1 or TRBD2 (5 bases each). V dropped 6 bases and J dropped 3 bases, with 11 bases sitting between them. The CDR3 loop spans 14 amino acids. The germline V gene has CDR1 MNHNS and CDR2 SASEGT. The CDR3 loop is CASSAGAHTGELFF. CDR3 DNA: TGTGCCAGCAGCGCCGGGGCCCACACCGGGGAGCTGTTTTTT.

In its sample, this clonotype was seen many times. The chain recombines TRBV2 with TRBJ2-3; D call uncertain. This CDR3 contains 16 residues. Germline V lookup: CDR1 SNHLY, CDR2 FYNNEI. V lost 6 bases and J lost 3, with 19 bases in between. CDR3 in DNA: TGTGCCAGCAGGTGGGCTGTAAGCCTCTTTACAGATACGCAGTATTTT. Translating gives CASRWAVSLFTDTQYF.

This chain connects TRBV4-1 to TRBJ2-2, with unresolved D. The CDR3 covers 22 residues. V was shortened by 1 base and J by 6 bases, with 33 bases between the two germline ends. Looked up from germline, CDR1 is MGHRA and CDR2 is YSYEKL. CDR3: CASSQVLQAVVGVARKPGELFF. The CDR3, as DNA: TGCGCCAGCAGCCAAGTACTTCAGGCCGTCGTAGGAGTGGCCCGGAAGCCCGGGGAGCTGTTTTTT.

J is TRBJ2-1 and V is TRBV5-6; TRBD2 agrees at 10 bases. CDR1 is SGHDT and CDR2 is YYEEEE in the germline V gene. The CDR3 consists of 14 residues. V was pared by 4 bases and J by 8 bases, with 6 bases of the junction left unmatched. CDR3: CASSESSGSYEQFF. The CDR3 DNA is TGTGCCAGCAGCGAATCTAGCGGGAGCTATGAGCAGTTCTTC.

The table lists this clonotype with a few counts. The rearrangement joins TRBV29-1 to TRBJ2-7; 14 bases match TRBD2. V shed 3 bases, J shed 4 bases, and the junction held 8 bases outside the gene matches. The germline V gene has CDR1 SQVTM and CDR2 ANQGSEA. The CDR3 loop spans 16 amino acids. This chain's CDR3 is CSVDGTSGRNSYEQYF. The CDR3 region has the DNA TGCAGCGTTGACGGGACTAGCGGGAGAAATTCATACGAGCAGTACTTC.

This clonotype occurred a few times. CDR3 DNA sequence: TGTGCCAGCAGTCGGACAGGGGGCATTTCACCCCTCCACTTT. Translated, it gives CASSRTGGISPLHF. The chain has TRBV6-2 or TRBV6-3 and TRBJ1-6; 11 nucleotides match TRBD1. CDR1 is MNHEY, CDR2 SVGEGT, per germline. The CDR3 contains 14 residues. The ends lost 5 bases at V and 9 bases at J; junction bases unmatched: 3.

This clonotype was counted at least ten times. The chain joins TRBV20-1 to TRBJ2-3; 12 positions match TRBD1. The germline CDR1 and CDR2 sequences are DFQATT and SNEGSKA (reference sequence). The CDR3 loop spans 16 amino acids. V dropped 5 bases and J dropped 2; count of bases not matched to a gene: 8. CDR3 nucleotides: TGCAGTGCTTACCCGGGACAGGGGGCATCCACAGATACGCAGTATTTT. Protein product: CSAYPGQGASTDTQYF.

The CDR3 is CASSFLVNTGELFF. CDR3 sequence (DNA): TGTGCCAGCAGCTTCTTAGTGAACACCGGGGAGCTGTTTTTT. The V gene is TRBV5-5, the J gene TRBJ2-2, with D unresolved. Germline V gene lookup returns CDR1 SGHKS and CDR2 YYEKEE (reference sequence). V lost 2 bases to trimming and J lost 1 base, with 6 bases between them. This CDR3 is built from 14 residues.

J is TRBJ2-7 and V is TRBV6-1; TRBD2 matches at 13 bases. The length of the CDR3 is 16 residues. Germline-derived CDR1 and CDR2 are MNHNS and SASEGT. The junction had 13 bases not matched to a gene; V was cut back by 6 bases and J by 8 bases. The CDR3: CASRQGLAGEKIQQYF. CDR3 sequence (DNA): TGTGCCAGCAGGCAAGGACTAGCGGGAGAAAAAATCCAGCAGTACTTC.

This chain joins TRBV7-2 and TRBJ2-7, with 12 positions matching TRBD2. Trimming cost V 1 base and J 0 bases; bases outside gene matches: 4. CDR1 and CDR2 (germline): SGHTA, FQGNSA. The CDR3 is 17 amino acids. CDR3 protein: CASSLGTSGTYSYEQYF. The DNA for the CDR3 is TGTGCCAGCAGCTTAGGGACTAGCGGGACCTACTCCTACGAGCAGTACTTC.

In this sample, this clonotype turned up many times. The chain employs TRBV5-1 and TRBJ2-4; D is unclear. Germline CDR1 and CDR2: SGHRS and YFSETQ. The V end was cut by 0 bases, the J end by 4 bases, with 5 bases between. The CDR3 length is 13 residues. Written as DNA, the CDR3 is TGCGCCAGCAGCTTGGACGGGAAAAACATTCAGTACTTC. It is translated as CASSLDGKNIQYF.

This clonotype has at least ten counts. This chain joins TRBV12-3 or TRBV12-4 and TRBJ1-1; D gene uncertain. The CDR3 totals 11 residues. V was pared by 7 bases and J by 4 bases, with 7 bases between. In nucleotides, the CDR3 is TGTGCCAGCAAGTATGGCACTGAAGCTTTCTTT. Encoded protein: CASKYGTEAFF.

This clonotype occurred many times. This rearrangement joins TRBV5-1 to TRBJ2-1; a weak D match, TRBD2 (6 bases). Germline V lookup: CDR1 SGHRS, CDR2 YFSETQ. This CDR3 contains 16 residues. V was shortened by 4 bases and J by 4 bases, with 18 bases between the two germline ends. CDR3 sequence reads: CASSKWTREVYNEQFF. For the CDR3, the DNA is TGCGCCAGCAGCAAATGGACCAGGGAGGTGTACAATGAGCAGTTCTTC.

This sequence joins TRBV5-4 and TRBJ2-3; no clear D. Germline V gene lookup returns CDR1 SGHNT and CDR2 YYREEE (reference sequence). The germline V and J ends were trimmed by 0 bases and 3 bases, with 8 bases remaining between them. The CDR3 runs 14 residues. DNA for the CDR3: TGTGCCAGCAGCTTGGCTCATTCAACAGATACGCAGTATTTT. Translated, it gives CASSLAHSTDTQYF.